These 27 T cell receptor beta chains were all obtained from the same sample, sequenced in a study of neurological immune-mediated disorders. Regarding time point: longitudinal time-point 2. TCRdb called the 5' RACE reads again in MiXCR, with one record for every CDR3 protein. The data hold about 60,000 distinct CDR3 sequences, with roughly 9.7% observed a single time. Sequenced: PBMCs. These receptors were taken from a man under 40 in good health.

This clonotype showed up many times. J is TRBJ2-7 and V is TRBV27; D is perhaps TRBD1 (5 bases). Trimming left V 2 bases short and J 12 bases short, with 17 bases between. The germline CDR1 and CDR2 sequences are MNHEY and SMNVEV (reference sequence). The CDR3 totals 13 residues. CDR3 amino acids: CASSLRVQGVRYF. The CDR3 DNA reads TGTGCCAGCAGTTTACGAGTTCAAGGGGTGCGGTACTTC.

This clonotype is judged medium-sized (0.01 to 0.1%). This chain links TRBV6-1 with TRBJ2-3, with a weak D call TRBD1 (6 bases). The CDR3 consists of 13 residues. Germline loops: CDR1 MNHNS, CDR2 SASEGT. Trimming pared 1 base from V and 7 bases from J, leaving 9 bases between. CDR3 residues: CASSEGGGYTQYF. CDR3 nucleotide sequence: TGTGCCAGCAGTGAAGGAGGGGGATATACGCAGTATTTT.

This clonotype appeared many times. In DNA form, the CDR3 reads TGTGCCAGCAGTTTCGGACTAGCGGGTTTCACAGATACGCAGTATTTT. It translates to CASSFGLAGFTDTQYF. This chain joins TRBV27 and TRBJ2-3; 11 bases match TRBD2. Germline CDR1 reads MNHEY; CDR2 reads SMNVEV (reference sequence). The CDR3 has 16 amino acids. The junction had 4 bases not matched to a gene; V was cut back by 3 bases and J by 2 bases.

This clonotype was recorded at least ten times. The CDR3 coding sequence is TGTGCCAGCAGCTTAGTTGCGGGTTACGAGCAGTACTTC. It codes for CASSLVAGYEQYF. The chain carries TRBV7-9 and TRBJ2-7; TRBD2 is a possible D gene (5 bases). The germline gives CDR1 SEHNR, CDR2 FQNEAQ (reference sequence). CDR3 length equals 13 residues. V shed 1 base and J shed 4 bases, with 8 bases lying between them.

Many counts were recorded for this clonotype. CDR3 in DNA: TGTGCCACCAGCAGAATCTATCCGGCCCCCCAGGGCCCCTACGAGCAGTACTTC. Amino acid sequence: CATSRIYPAPQGPYEQYF. This chain links TRBV15 with TRBJ2-7; D perhaps matches TRBD1 (5 bases). This CDR3 is built from 18 residues. Germline V gives CDR1 LNHNV, CDR2 YYDKDF (reference sequence). V shed 2 bases and J shed 2 bases, with 22 bases lying between them.

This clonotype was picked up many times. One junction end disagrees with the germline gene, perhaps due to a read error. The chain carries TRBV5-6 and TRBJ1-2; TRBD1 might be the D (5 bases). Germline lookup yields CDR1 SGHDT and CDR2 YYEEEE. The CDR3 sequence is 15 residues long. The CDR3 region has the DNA TGCGCCAGCAGCCGTGCCTTCGGGGGGTCCCCTGGCTACACCTTC. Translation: CASSRAFGGSPGYTF.

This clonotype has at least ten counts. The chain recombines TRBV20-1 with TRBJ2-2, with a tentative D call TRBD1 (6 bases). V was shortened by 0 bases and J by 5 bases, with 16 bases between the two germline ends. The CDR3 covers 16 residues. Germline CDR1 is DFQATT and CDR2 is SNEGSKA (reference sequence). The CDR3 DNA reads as TGCAGTGCTAGAGATCCCACAGGGATTTCGACCGGGGAGCTGTTTTTT. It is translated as CSARDPTGISTGELFF.

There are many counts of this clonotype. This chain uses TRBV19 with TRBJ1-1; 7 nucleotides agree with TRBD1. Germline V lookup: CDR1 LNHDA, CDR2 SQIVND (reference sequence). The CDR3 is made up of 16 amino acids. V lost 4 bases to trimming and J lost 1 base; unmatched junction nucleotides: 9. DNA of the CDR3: TGTGCCAGTAGTACCCAGGGGGAAGGTAGGAACACTGAAGCTTTCTTT. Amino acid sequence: CASSTQGEGRNTEAFF.

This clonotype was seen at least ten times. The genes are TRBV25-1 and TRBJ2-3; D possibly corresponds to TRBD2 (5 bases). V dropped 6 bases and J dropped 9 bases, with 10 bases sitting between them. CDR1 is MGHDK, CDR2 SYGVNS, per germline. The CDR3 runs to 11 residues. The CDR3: CASREAGTQYF. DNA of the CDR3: TGTGCCAGCAGGGAGGCCGGGACGCAGTATTTT. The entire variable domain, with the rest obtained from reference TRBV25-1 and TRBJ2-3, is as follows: EADIYQTPRYLVIGTGKKITLECSQTMGHDKMYWYQQDPGMELHLIHYSYGVNSTEKGDLSSESTVSRIRTEHFPLTLESARPSHTSQYLCASREAGTQYFGPGTRLTVL.

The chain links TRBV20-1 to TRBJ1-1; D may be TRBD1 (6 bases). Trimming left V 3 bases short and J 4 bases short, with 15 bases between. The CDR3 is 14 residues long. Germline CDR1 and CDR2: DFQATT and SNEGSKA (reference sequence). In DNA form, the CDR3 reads TGCAGTGCTAGGAGGGTGATGGGGGCCACTGAAGCTTTCTTT. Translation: CSARRVMGATEAFF.

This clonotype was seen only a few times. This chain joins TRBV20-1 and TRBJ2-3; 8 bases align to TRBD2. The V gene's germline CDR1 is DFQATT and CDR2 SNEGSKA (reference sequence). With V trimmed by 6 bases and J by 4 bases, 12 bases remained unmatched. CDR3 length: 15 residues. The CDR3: CSAPVMVAGSDTQYF. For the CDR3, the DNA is TGCAGTGCCCCCGTTATGGTAGCGGGATCAGATACGCAGTATTTT.

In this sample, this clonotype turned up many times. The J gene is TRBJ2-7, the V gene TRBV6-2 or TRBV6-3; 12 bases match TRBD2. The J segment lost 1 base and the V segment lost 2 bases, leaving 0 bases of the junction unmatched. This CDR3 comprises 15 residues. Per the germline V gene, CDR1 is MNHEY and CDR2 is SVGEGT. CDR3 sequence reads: CASSYGTSGSYEQYF. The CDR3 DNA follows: TGTGCCAGCAGTTACGGGACTAGCGGGTCCTACGAGCAGTACTTC.

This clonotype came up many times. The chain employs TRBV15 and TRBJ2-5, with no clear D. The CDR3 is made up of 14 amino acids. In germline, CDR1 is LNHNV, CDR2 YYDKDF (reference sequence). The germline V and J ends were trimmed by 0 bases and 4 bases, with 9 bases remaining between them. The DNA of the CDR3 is TGTGCCACCAGCAGAGATCTCGGGCGAGAGACCCAGTACTTC. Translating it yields CATSRDLGRETQYF. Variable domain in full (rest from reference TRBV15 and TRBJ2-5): DAMVIQNPRYQVTQFGKPVTLSCSQTLNHNVMYWYQQKSSQAPKLLFHYYDKDFNNEADTPDNFQSRRPNTSFCFLDIRSPGLGDTAMYLCATSRDLGRETQYFGPGTRLLVL.

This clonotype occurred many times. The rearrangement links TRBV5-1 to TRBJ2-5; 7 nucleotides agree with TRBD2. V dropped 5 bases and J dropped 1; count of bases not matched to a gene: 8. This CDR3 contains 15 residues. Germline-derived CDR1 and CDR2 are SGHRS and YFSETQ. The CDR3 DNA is TGCGCCAGCAGTAGGCGGGAGTCGAGCCAAGAGACCCAGTACTTC. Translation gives CASSRRESSQETQYF.

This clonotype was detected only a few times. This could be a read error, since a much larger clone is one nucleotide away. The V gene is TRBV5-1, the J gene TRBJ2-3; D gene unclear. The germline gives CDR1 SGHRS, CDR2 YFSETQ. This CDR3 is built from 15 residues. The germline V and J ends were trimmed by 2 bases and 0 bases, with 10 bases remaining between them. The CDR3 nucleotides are TGCGCCAGCAGCTTAGTGGAAACTAGCACAGATACGCAGTATTTT. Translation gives CASSLVETSTDTQYF.

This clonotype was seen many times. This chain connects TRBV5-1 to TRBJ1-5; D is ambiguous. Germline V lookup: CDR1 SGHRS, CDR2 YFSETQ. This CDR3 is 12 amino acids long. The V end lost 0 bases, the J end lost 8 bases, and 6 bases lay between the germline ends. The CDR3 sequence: CASSLDGKPQHF. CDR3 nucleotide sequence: TGCGCCAGCAGCTTGGATGGCAAGCCCCAGCATTTT.

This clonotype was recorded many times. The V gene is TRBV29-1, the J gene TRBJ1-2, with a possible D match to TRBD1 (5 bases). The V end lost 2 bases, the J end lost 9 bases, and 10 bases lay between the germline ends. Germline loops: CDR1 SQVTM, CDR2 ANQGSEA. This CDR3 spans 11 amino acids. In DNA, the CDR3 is TGCAGCGTTGAAAGGGGCAGGCGCTACACCTTC. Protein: CSVERGRRYTF.

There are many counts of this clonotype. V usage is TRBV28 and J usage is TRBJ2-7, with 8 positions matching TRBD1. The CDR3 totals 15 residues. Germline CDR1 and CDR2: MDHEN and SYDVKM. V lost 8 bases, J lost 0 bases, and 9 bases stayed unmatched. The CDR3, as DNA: TGTGCCAGCCTGGGATCGGACAGGGCCTCCTACGAGCAGTACTTC. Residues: CASLGSDRASYEQYF.

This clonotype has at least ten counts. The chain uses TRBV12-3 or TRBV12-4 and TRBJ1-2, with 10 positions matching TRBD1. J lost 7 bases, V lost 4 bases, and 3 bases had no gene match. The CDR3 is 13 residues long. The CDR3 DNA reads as TGTGCCAGCAGTTCTGACAGGGGGCCTGGCTACACCTTC. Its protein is CASSSDRGPGYTF.

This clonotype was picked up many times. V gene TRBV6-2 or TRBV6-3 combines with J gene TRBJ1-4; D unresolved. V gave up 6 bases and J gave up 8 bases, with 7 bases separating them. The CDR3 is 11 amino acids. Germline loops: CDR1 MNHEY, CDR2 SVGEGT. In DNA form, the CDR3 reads TGTGCCAGCAGCCAATCGGAAAAACTGTTTTTT. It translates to CASSQSEKLFF.

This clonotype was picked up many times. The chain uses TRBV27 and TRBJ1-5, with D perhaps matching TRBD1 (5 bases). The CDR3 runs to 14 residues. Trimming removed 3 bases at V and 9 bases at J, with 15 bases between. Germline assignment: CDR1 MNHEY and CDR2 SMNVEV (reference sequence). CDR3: CASSFGGKGRPQHF. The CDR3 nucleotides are TGTGCCAGCAGTTTCGGGGGGAAAGGGCGGCCCCAGCATTTT.

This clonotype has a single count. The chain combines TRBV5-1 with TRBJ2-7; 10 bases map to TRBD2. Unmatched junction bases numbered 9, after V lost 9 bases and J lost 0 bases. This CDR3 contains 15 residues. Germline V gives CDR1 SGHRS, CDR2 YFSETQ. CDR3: CAISSGLAFSYEQYF. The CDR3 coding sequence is TGCGCCATTAGCTCGGGACTAGCGTTCTCCTACGAGCAGTACTTC.

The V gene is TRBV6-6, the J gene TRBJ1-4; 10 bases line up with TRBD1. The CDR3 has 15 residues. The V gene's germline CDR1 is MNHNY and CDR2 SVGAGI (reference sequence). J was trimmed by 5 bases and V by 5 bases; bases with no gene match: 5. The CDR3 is CASSRPTGGNEKLFF. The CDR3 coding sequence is TGTGCCAGCAGTCGCCCGACAGGGGGCAATGAAAAACTGTTTTTT.

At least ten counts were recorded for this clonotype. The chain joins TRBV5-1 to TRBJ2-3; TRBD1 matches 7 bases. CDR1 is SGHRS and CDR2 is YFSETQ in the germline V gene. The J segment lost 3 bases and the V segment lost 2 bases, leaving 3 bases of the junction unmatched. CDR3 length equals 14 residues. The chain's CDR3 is CASSFGQATDTQYF. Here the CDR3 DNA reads TGCGCCAGCAGCTTCGGACAGGCGACAGATACGCAGTATTTT.

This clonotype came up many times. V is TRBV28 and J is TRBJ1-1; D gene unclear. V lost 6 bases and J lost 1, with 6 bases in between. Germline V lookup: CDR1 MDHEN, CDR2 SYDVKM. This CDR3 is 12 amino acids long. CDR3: CASSSQNTEAFF. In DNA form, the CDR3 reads TGTGCCAGCAGCTCACAGAACACTGAAGCTTTCTTT.

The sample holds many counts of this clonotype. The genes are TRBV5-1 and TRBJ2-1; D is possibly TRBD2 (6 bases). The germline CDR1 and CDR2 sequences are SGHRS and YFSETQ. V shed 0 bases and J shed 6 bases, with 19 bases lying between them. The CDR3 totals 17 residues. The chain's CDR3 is CASSLGGEAGRLNEQFF. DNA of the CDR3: TGCGCCAGCAGCTTGGGGGGTGAGGCGGGAAGACTCAATGAGCAGTTCTTC.

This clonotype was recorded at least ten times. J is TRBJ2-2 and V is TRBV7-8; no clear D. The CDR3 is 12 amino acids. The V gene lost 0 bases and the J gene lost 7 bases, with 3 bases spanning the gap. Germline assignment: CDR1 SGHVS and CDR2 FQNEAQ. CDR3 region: CASSLAGGELFF. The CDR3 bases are TGTGCCAGCAGCTTAGCGGGCGGGGAGCTGTTTTTT.